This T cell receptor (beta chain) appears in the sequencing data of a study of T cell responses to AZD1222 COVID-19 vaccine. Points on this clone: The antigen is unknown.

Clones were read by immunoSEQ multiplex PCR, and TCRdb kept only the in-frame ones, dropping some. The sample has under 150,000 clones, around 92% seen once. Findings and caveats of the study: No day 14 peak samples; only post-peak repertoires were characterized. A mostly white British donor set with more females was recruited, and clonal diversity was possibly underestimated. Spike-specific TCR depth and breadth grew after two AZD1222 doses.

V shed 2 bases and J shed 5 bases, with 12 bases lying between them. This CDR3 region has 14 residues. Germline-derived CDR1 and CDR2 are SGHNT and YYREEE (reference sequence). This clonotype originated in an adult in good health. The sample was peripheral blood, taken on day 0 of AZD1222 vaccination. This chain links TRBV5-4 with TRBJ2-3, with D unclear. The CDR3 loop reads CASSFTESGDTQYF. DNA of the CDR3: TGTGCCAGCAGCTTTACAGAATCTGGAGATACGCAGTATTTT.